The 25 T cell receptor beta chains below all came from one sample that was sequenced in a study of T cell responses to AZD1222 COVID-19 vaccine. Assay: immunoSEQ multiplex PCR; the TCRdb copy retains only in-frame clones and omits some. The sample includes approximately 140,000 clones, roughly 90% of them seen just once. This sample comprised peripheral blood, obtained 28 days after the second AZD1222 dose. The receptors come from an adult who received the AZD1222 COVID-19 vaccine.

The V gene is TRBV2, the J gene TRBJ1-6; perhaps TRBD1 as D (5 bases). CDR1 and CDR2 (germline): SNHLY, FYNNEI. CDR3 size: 16 residues. With 1 base removed from V and 10 bases from J, the gap between germline ends came to 17 bases. CDR3 residues: CASSEERGRWGSPLHF. The CDR3 DNA is TGTGCCAGCAGTGAAGAGCGGGGGAGGTGGGGATCACCCCTCCACTTT.

This chain connects TRBV11-3 to TRBJ2-4, with D unresolved. CDR1 and CDR2 (germline): SGHNT, YENEEA. With 4 bases removed from V and 1 base from J, the gap between germline ends came to 8 bases. CDR3 length equals 14 residues. CDR3 in amino acids: CASSSPVAKNIQYF. CDR3 nucleotides: TGTGCCAGCAGCTCACCCGTGGCCAAAAACATTCAGTACTTC.

CDR3 sequence (DNA): TGTGCCAGCACCCGGACAGGAGGAGGCAATCAGCCCCAGCATTTT. Its protein is CASTRTGGGNQPQHF. This chain links TRBV6-5 with TRBJ1-5; 7 bases agree with TRBD1. The germline CDR1 and CDR2 sequences are MNHEY and SVGAGI. V was pared by 7 bases and J by 2 bases, with 8 bases of the junction left unmatched. The CDR3 is 15 residues long.

This sequence joins TRBV6-2 or TRBV6-3 and TRBJ2-7; D is possibly TRBD1 (5 bases). This CDR3 has 13 residues. V was trimmed by 4 bases and J by 0 bases, leaving 7 bases between them. Germline CDR1 is MNHEY and CDR2 is SVGEGT. The CDR3 loop reads CASSSGNSYEQYF. The CDR3 bases are TGTGCCAGCAGTTCAGGGAACTCCTACGAGCAGTACTTC.

The V and J genes are TRBV4-2 and TRBJ2-5; D uncertain. Trimming left V 1 base short and J 5 bases short, with 14 bases between. Germline CDR1 LGHNA, CDR2 YNFKEQ. CDR3 length: 15 amino acids. In DNA, the CDR3 is TGTGCCAGCAGCCAAGTGCTGACCGACGGGGAGACCCAGTACTTC. Protein: CASSQVLTDGETQYF.

The CDR3 protein is CASSLAGGPFNEQFF. The CDR3 bases are TGTGCCAGCAGCCTAGCGGGAGGGCCATTCAATGAGCAGTTCTTC. The rearrangement uses TRBV7-3 and TRBJ2-1; TRBD2 matches at 12 bases. CDR1 and CDR2 (germline): SGHTA, FQGTGA. V shed 5 bases and J 6 bases; nucleotides not matched to a gene: 5. This CDR3 has 15 amino acids.

This rearrangement joins TRBV5-1 to TRBJ2-2; a possible D gene is TRBD2 (6 bases). The CDR3 extends over 16 amino acids. Germline V gives CDR1 SGHRS, CDR2 YFSETQ. The V and J ends lost 0 bases and 4 bases respectively, with 13 bases between them. The CDR3 DNA reads TGCGCCAGCAGCTTGGACGGGCGGGACGGCACCGGGGAGCTGTTTTTT. Its protein is CASSLDGRDGTGELFF.

This rearrangement joins TRBV7-9 to TRBJ1-1, with TRBD1 as a possible D gene (5 bases). Germline assignment: CDR1 SEHNR and CDR2 FQNEAQ (reference sequence). This CDR3 region has 16 residues. Trimming took off 3 bases at V and 3 bases at J, with 17 bases between the two ends. Written as DNA, the CDR3 is TGTGCCAGCAGCTTGGGAGGGGAATTAGTCGACACTGAAGCTTTCTTT. Encoded protein: CASSLGGELVDTEAFF.

The chain couples TRBV5-1 to TRBJ2-3, with D hard to call. From germline, CDR1 is SGHRS and CDR2 YFSETQ. This CDR3 comprises 14 residues. The V end lost 4 bases, the J end lost 2 bases, and 11 bases lay between the germline ends. The CDR3 DNA reads TGCGCCAGCAGCCTGGGTCGATACACAGATACGCAGTATTTT. It encodes CASSLGRYTDTQYF.

A single count supports this clone. The rearrangement uses TRBV3-1 (or the pseudogene TRBV3-2) and TRBJ2-7; TRBD2 is a possible D gene (5 bases). Per germline, CDR1 LGHDT and CDR2 YNNKEL (reference sequence). This CDR3 comprises 15 residues. V lost 4 bases and J lost 6, with 19 bases in between. In DNA, the CDR3 is TGTGCCAGCAGCCCCTTGGGAAGAGGGTATCTCGAGCAGTACTTC. This encodes CASSPLGRGYLEQYF.

The CDR3 spells CASSDIRGPVTDTQYF. CDR3 in DNA: TGTGCCAGCAGTGATATTCGGGGGCCGGTCACAGATACGCAGTATTTT. The V gene is TRBV2, the J gene TRBJ2-3; the D gene could be TRBD1 or TRBD2 (6 bases each). This CDR3 has 16 residues. Trimming took off 3 bases at V and 2 bases at J, with 15 bases between the two ends. CDR1 and CDR2 from the germline V gene are SNHLY and FYNNEI.

The chain uses TRBV28 and TRBJ1-4; possibly TRBD1 for D (6 bases). V was shortened by 10 bases and J by 3 bases, with 18 bases between the two germline ends. Germline loops: CDR1 MDHEN, CDR2 SYDVKM. The CDR3 is made up of 15 amino acids. The CDR3 coding sequence is TGTGCCATCCAGGGGTCGATACCCTCTAATGAAAAACTGTTTTTT. It encodes CAIQGSIPSNEKLFF.

This rearrangement joins TRBV5-8 to TRBJ2-2, with D uncertain. The length of the CDR3 is 13 residues. Between the trimmed V and J ends, which lost 0 bases and 6 bases, there was a span of 6 bases. Germline values: CDR1 SGHTS, CDR2 YDEGEE. The CDR3 coding sequence is TGTGCCAGCAGCTTGGGAATTGCCGGGGAGCTGTTTTTT. Residues: CASSLGIAGELFF.

The CDR3, as DNA: TGTGCCAGCAGTTACTCGAGGGACAGGGGATCCTACGAGCAGTACTTC. Amino acids: CASSYSRDRGSYEQYF. The rearrangement joins TRBV6-2 or TRBV6-3 to TRBJ2-7; 10 bases fit TRBD1. With 0 bases clipped from V and 1 base from J, the junction kept 3 bases outside the gene matches. The germline V gene encodes CDR1 MNHEY and CDR2 SVGEGT. This CDR3 has 16 amino acids.

This chain uses TRBV24-1 with TRBJ1-1; tentative D call: TRBD1 (6 bases). In germline, CDR1 is KGHDR, CDR2 SFDVKD. Trimming pared 4 bases from V and 5 bases from J, leaving 19 bases between. The length of the CDR3 is 16 residues. CDR3 in amino acids: CATSEQYTTGITEAFF. The CDR3 bases are TGTGCCACCAGTGAACAATATACCACAGGGATTACTGAAGCTTTCTTT.

The rearrangement uses TRBV14 and TRBJ1-1; D is unresolved. Germline V gene sequence: CDR1 SGHDN, CDR2 FVKESK. Trimming shortened V by 2 bases and J by 0 bases, and 7 bases separated the two germline ends. CDR3 length equals 14 residues. In nucleotides, the CDR3 is TGTGCCAGCAGCCAACTTTGGATGAACACTGAAGCTTTCTTT. It codes for CASSQLWMNTEAFF.

The chain couples TRBV7-2 to TRBJ2-1, with 11 positions matching TRBD2. Trimming took 2 bases from V and 4 from J; bases not matched to a gene: 7. The CDR3 is made up of 17 amino acids. Per the germline V gene, CDR1 is SGHTA and CDR2 is FQGNSA. CDR3 nucleotides: TGTGCCAGCAGCTTATCCCTGACTAGCGGGGTTTACAATGAGCAGTTCTTC. As protein: CASSLSLTSGVYNEQFF.

The genes are TRBV18 and TRBJ1-5, with D possibly matching TRBD1 (5 bases). There are 16 residues in the CDR3. CDR1 is KGHSH, CDR2 LQKENI, per germline. Trimming pared 1 base from V and 2 bases from J, leaving 12 bases between. CDR3 residues: CASSPQEGFRNQPQHF. CDR3 DNA sequence: TGTGCCAGCTCACCACAAGAGGGGTTTCGCAATCAGCCCCAGCATTTT.

This chain joins TRBV6-5 and TRBJ2-1; D tentatively fits TRBD1 or TRBD2 (5 bases each). Trimming cost V 2 bases and J 6 bases, with 11 bases left between them. In germline, CDR1 is MNHEY, CDR2 SVGAGI. The CDR3 spans 14 residues. CDR3 region: CASSYVRGGNEQFF. In DNA, the CDR3 is TGTGCCAGCAGTTACGTCCGGGGCGGCAATGAGCAGTTCTTC.

The chain carries TRBV6-5 and TRBJ1-2; D might be TRBD1 (5 bases). Trimming removed 4 bases at V and 8 bases at J, with 17 bases between. Germline V gene lookup returns CDR1 MNHEY and CDR2 SVGAGI. The CDR3 contains 14 residues. The CDR3 loop reads CASSWRGLSAGYTF. Here the CDR3 DNA reads TGTGCCAGCAGTTGGAGGGGACTTTCCGCGGGCTACACCTTC.

The gene calls are TRBV21-1 and TRBJ2-1; the DNA was not compared with TRBD1, the D call given in the table. TRBV21-1 is reported as a pseudogene. The CDR3 consists of 17 residues. The CDR3 loop is CASSKGKGTEKYNEQFF. Written as DNA, the CDR3 is TGTGCCAGCAGCAAAGGCAAGGGGACAGAGAAGTACAATGAGCAGTTCTTC.

The J gene is TRBJ2-1, the V gene TRBV7-2; 8 nucleotides match TRBD2. Germline CDR1 is SGHTA and CDR2 is FQGNSA. This CDR3 has 17 amino acids. The trim removed 2 bases at V and 7 bases at J, leaving 13 bases unmatched. The CDR3 here is CASSLRRRGAPMNEQFF. CDR3 DNA sequence: TGTGCCAGCAGCTTAAGGCGGCGGGGGGCCCCTATGAATGAGCAGTTCTTC.

This clone was recorded a few times. The genes are TRBV28 and TRBJ2-7, with TRBD1 matching over 9 bases. CDR1 and CDR2 from the germline V gene are MDHEN and SYDVKM. Germline trimming cut 5 bases from V and 5 bases from J; bases unmatched to any gene: 7. There are 14 residues in the CDR3. The CDR3 nucleotides read TGTGCCAGCAGTCTGTTGACAGGGGGGAACGAGCAGTACTTC. This encodes CASSLLTGGNEQYF.

The DNA of the CDR3 is TGTGCCAGCAGTGAATGGAATCAGCCCCAGCATTTT. It translates to CASSEWNQPQHF. The chain employs TRBV6-1 and TRBJ1-5; the D is unclear. Germline values: CDR1 MNHNS, CDR2 SASEGT. V lost 2 bases, J lost 4 bases, and 3 bases lay in between. The CDR3 spans 12 residues.

The chain employs TRBV13 and TRBJ2-5; 11 bases are shared with TRBD1. The V gene end was trimmed by 5 bases and the J gene end by 2 bases; junction bases not matched to a gene: 16. The CDR3 is made up of 19 amino acids. Germline V gene data show CDR1 as PRHDT and CDR2 as FYEKMQ (reference sequence). The CDR3 coding sequence is TGTGCCAGCAGCATCTTCAAACTTACAAGGGACAGGGGGCAAGAGACCCAGTACTTC. Translated, it gives CASSIFKLTRDRGQETQYF.